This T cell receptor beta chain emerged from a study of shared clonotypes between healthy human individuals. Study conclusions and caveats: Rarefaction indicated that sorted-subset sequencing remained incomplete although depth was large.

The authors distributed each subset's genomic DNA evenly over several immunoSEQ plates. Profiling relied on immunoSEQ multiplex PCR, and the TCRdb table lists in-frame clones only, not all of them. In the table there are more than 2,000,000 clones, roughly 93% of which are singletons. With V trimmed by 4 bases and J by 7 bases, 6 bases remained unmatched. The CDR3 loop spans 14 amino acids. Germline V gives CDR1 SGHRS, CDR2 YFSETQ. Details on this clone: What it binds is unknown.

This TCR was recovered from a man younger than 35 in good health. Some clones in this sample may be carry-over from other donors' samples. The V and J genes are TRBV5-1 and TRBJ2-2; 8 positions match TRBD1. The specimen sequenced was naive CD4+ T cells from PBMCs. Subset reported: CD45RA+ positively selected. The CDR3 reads CASSPQGASGELFF. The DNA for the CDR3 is TGCGCCAGCAGCCCCCAGGGGGCCAGCGGGGAGCTGTTTTTT.